The 22 T cell receptor beta chains below were found in one sample sequenced in a study of tumor-infiltrating lymphocytes in primary liver carcinoma (dated by TCRdb to 2016 to 2017). Sequenced on an Illumina HiSeq 2500. A constant-region primer and ProtoScript II reverse transcriptase were used to reverse-transcribe TCRbeta-specific cDNA from approximately 500 ng total RNA. Three nested multiplex PCR rounds, following a slightly modified ARM-PCR procedure, were used to build the TCRbeta libraries. Each of the first two PCR rounds ran for roughly 9 cycles and used multiplex TRBV1-TRBV30 forward primers together with a Cbeta reverse primer. TCRdb trimmed public reads at Q25 via fastp, called clones via MiXCR and kept in-frame beta chains. CDR3 protein duplicates are merged, each entry listing the most common genes and DNA. This sample has fewer than 150,000 distinct CDR3 sequences in its table, and less than 80% of those were observed once. The ten largest clones represent 7% to 10% of the sample.

Without any cell sorting, total RNA and DNA were co-extracted from 20-30 mg of bulk tissue using the AllPrep DNA/RNA mini kit. Material: liver tumor tissue from sampling region 1. In the paper's terms, the cell subset or site label means: tumor region T1, superior pole. Receptors were obtained from an older woman with primary liver carcinoma and hepatitis B virus infection.

The chain combines TRBV30 with TRBJ2-2; D gene ambiguous. In germline, CDR1 is GTSNPN, CDR2 SVGIG (reference sequence). This CDR3 has 15 amino acids. V gave up 2 bases and J gave up 1 base, with 11 bases separating them. For the CDR3, the DNA is TGTGCCTGGAGTTATGGCTGTTTGAACACCGGGGAGCTGTTTTTT. Protein product: CAWSYGCLNTGELFF.

As regards this clonotype: The germline gene is not matched at one end of the junction; a read error may be the cause. The genes are TRBV5-1 and TRBJ1-1; D is unclear. Germline V gene sequence: CDR1 SGHRS, CDR2 YFSETQ. This CDR3 region has 13 residues. CDR3 protein: CASSSGAAIEAFF. The CDR3 nucleotides read TGCGCCAGCAGCTCGGGTGCAGCCATCGAAGCTTTCTTC. Filled out from reference TRBV5-1 and TRBJ1-1, the complete variable domain reads KAGVTQTPRYLIKTRGQQVTLSCSPISGHRSVSWYQQTPGQGLQFLFEYFSETQRNKGNFPGRFSGRQFSNSRSEMNVSTLELGDSALYLCASSSGAAIEAFFGQGTRLTVV.

This chain joins TRBV2 and TRBJ1-5; the match to TRBD1 covers 11 bases. Trimming cost V 3 bases and J 11 bases; bases outside gene matches: 18. This CDR3 has 18 residues. Germline V CDR1 and CDR2: SNHLY, FYNNEI. The CDR3 spells CASSDGPGTGGQREAQHF. As DNA, the CDR3 is TGTGCCAGCAGTGACGGCCCCGGGACAGGGGGACAGAGAGAAGCCCAGCATTTT.

In this sample, this clonotype turned up many times. The chain combines TRBV12-3 or TRBV12-4 with TRBJ2-1; D perhaps matches TRBD1 (5 bases). This CDR3 region has 15 residues. V was cut by 5 bases and J by 6 bases, with 17 bases left in between. The CDR3, as DNA: TGTGCCAGCAGTCCTTGGGGCGGATTTGGCAATGAGCAGTTCTTC. Protein product: CASSPWGGFGNEQFF.

In its sample, this clonotype was seen many times. A clone one base away is much larger, so this may be a read error. The chain employs TRBV11-2 and TRBJ1-4; D remains ambiguous. Germline V gene sequence: CDR1 SGHAT, CDR2 FQNNGV. The V gene lost 1 base and the J gene lost 8 bases, with 17 bases spanning the gap. This CDR3 spans 16 amino acids. This CDR3 reads CASSLGLLSPGEKLFF. As DNA, the CDR3 is TGTGCCAGCAGCTTAGGCCTCCTTTCCCCTGGAGAAAAACTGTTTTTT.

As concerns this clonotype: This may stem from a read error, because a much larger clone lies one nucleotide away. The rearrangement uses TRBV5-4 and TRBJ2-5; D is uncertain. This CDR3 contains 14 residues. Germline CDR1 reads SGHNT; CDR2 reads YYREEE (reference sequence). The chain's CDR3 is CASSSPVNQEAQYF. The DNA for the CDR3 is TGTGCCAGCAGCTCGCCAGTGAATCAAGAGGCCCAGTACTTC.

The chain employs TRBV28 and TRBJ2-1; 8 bases agree with TRBD1. Germline trimming cut 7 bases from V and 10 bases from J; bases unmatched to any gene: 12. The CDR3 runs 14 residues. Germline V CDR1 and CDR2: MDHEN, SYDVKM. Here the CDR3 reads CASTVQGAGYEQFF. The CDR3 DNA sequence: TGTGCCAGCACAGTGCAGGGGGCGGGGTACGAGCAGTTCTTC.

V usage is TRBV28 and J usage is TRBJ2-5; the D gene is possibly TRBD2 (5 bases). CDR3 length: 15 residues. Germline loops: CDR1 MDHEN, CDR2 SYDVKM. V dropped 7 bases and J dropped 3 bases, with 18 bases sitting between them. CDR3 DNA sequence: TGTGCCAGCACCGAATCCGGGATCCAAGAAGAGACCCAGTACTTC. Translated: CASTESGIQEETQYF.

The J gene is TRBJ2-7, the V gene TRBV4-2; tentative D call: TRBD1 (6 bases). Trimming stripped 4 bases from V and 0 bases from J, with 16 bases between. The CDR3 spans 16 residues. Germline-derived CDR1 and CDR2 are LGHNA and YNFKEQ. In DNA, the CDR3 is TGTGCCAGCAGCCGAGATCAGGGGTCGAACTCCTACGAGCAGTACTTC. Residues: CASSRDQGSNSYEQYF.

This clonotype was seen just once. The CDR3 loop reads CASSLYRAINEQFF. The CDR3, as DNA: TGTGCCAGCAGCTTATATCGGGCCATCAATGAGCAGTTCTTC. The chain employs TRBV11-3 and TRBJ2-1; D gene ambiguous. The germline CDR1 and CDR2 sequences are SGHNT and YENEEA. V shed 2 bases and J shed 6 bases, with 11 bases lying between them. This CDR3 is 14 amino acids long.

In the case of this clonotype: Possible read error: a much larger clone is one base away. V and J are TRBV10-2 and TRBJ2-3, with D unresolved. CDR3 length: 11 residues. Germline V gene data show CDR1 as WSHSY and CDR2 as SAAADI. The CDR3 protein is CACSGADTQYF. In nucleotides, the CDR3 is TGCGCCTGCAGTGGAGCAGATACGCAGTATTTT.

The J gene is TRBJ2-5, the V gene TRBV12-3 or TRBV12-4, with TRBD2 matching over 12 bases. J was trimmed by 7 bases and V by 3 bases; bases with no gene match: 6. The CDR3 sequence is 15 residues long. CDR3 coding DNA: TGTGCCAGCAGTTTGGGGCCGGGACTAGCGGGGACCCAGTACTTC. This translates into CASSLGPGLAGTQYF.

Details on this clonotype: A much larger clonotype is one base distant, so this may be a read error. The chain employs TRBV5-1 and TRBJ2-4; TRBD1 aligns across 11 bases. The CDR3 runs to 18 residues. The germline gives CDR1 SGHRS, CDR2 YFSETQ. The trim removed 4 bases at V and 2 bases at J, leaving 11 bases unmatched. The CDR3 reads CASSQGQGATGTKNIQYF. The CDR3 region has the DNA TGCGCCAGCAGCCAAGGACAGGGGGCTACCGGAACCAAAAACATTCAGTACTTC.

The CDR3 DNA sequence: TGCAGTGTCGAACAGGGGTACGTGAGTGAGCAGTTCTTC. Protein: CSVEQGYVSEQFF. The chain carries TRBV29-1 and TRBJ2-1; 7 nucleotides match TRBD1. The CDR3 extends over 13 amino acids. CDR1 and CDR2 (germline): SQVTM, ANQGSEA.

A note on this clonotype: An end of the junction differs from the germline gene, which may be a read error. The chain links TRBV11-2 to TRBJ2-1, with a possible D match to TRBD2 (5 bases). Germline V gene lookup returns CDR1 SGHAT and CDR2 FQNNGV. The CDR3 has 14 amino acids. The CDR3 region is CASSSIARMHEQFF. The CDR3 bases are TGTGCCAGCAGCTCCATAGCGAGGATGCATGAGCAATTCTTC. The full variable domain, with the rest looked up from reference TRBV11-2 and TRBJ2-1, is EAGVAQSPRYKIIEKRQSVAFWCNPISGHATLYWYQQILGQGPKLLIQFQNNGVVDDSQLPKDRFSAERLKGVDSTLKIQPAKLEDSAVYLCASSSIARMHEQFFGPGTRLTVL.

This clonotype occurred a few times. This CDR3 fails to terminate in the conserved phenylalanine or tryptophan, so it likely reflects a read error. The rearrangement joins TRBV29-1 to TRBJ2-7; D may be TRBD1 (5 bases). Germline CDR1 SQVTM, CDR2 ANQGSEA. The CDR3 has 12 amino acids. The CDR3, as DNA: TGCTGCGTTGCCCCAGGGTCCTACGAGCAGTACTAC. It is translated as CCVAPGSYEQYY.

As to this clonotype: This may come from a read error, since a much larger clone is one base off. The CDR3 reads CANSWTGGSEAFF. The DNA of the CDR3 is TGTGCCAACAGCTGGACAGGGGGGTCTGAAGCTTTCTTT. The chain links TRBV12-3 or TRBV12-4 to TRBJ1-1; 10 bases map to TRBD1. The trim removed 10 bases at V and 6 bases at J, leaving 8 bases unmatched. The CDR3 has 13 residues.

The V call is TRBV11-2, the J call TRBJ2-3; possibly TRBD1 or TRBD2 for D (5 bases each). Germline V CDR1 and CDR2: SGHAT, FQNNGV. The CDR3 totals 15 residues. V lost 0 bases and J 2 bases, leaving 9 bases between the germline ends. DNA of the CDR3: TGTGCCAGCAGCTTAGACCGGGGCTTCACAGATACGCAGTATTTT. This encodes CASSLDRGFTDTQYF.

As for this clonotype: Mismatch with germline at one junction end may stem from a read error. CDR3 coding DNA: TGTGCCAGCTGCTTAGGGCAGGAGGGCCACAATGAGCAGTTCTTC. Translation gives CASCLGQEGHNEQFF. The rearrangement uses TRBV7-9 and TRBJ2-1, with a possible D match to TRBD2 (6 bases). The CDR3 totals 15 residues. Germline CDR1 reads SEHNR; CDR2 reads FQNEAQ (reference sequence).

This clonotype was seen once. The chain carries TRBV12-3 or TRBV12-4 and TRBJ2-5, with D maybe TRBD1 (6 bases). The germline V and J ends were trimmed by 4 bases and 4 bases, with 13 bases remaining between them. CDR3 length equals 14 residues. The CDR3 spells CASSYVGGGETQYF. The CDR3 DNA follows: TGTGCCAGCAGTTACGTTGGGGGCGGAGAGACCCAGTACTTC.

Worth noting for this clonotype: The conserved phenylalanine or tryptophan is not found at the CDR3 terminus, so this likely reflects a read error. The DNA is left out, because the CDR3 cannot be placed on it with certainty; the CDR3 is given as TCRdb lists it. The chain is built from TRBV28 and TRBJ1-2; the DNA was not used to check the table's D call, TRBD1. CDR1 is MDHEN, CDR2 SYDVKM, per germline. The CDR3 adds up to 13 amino acids, both ends counted. This CDR3 reads CASSSGSDYGYTC.

On this clonotype itself: This may come from a read error, since a much larger clone is one base off. The V and J genes are TRBV6-5 and TRBJ1-2; 7 bases are a match to TRBD1. The CDR3 is 14 amino acids. J was trimmed by 4 bases and V by 6 bases; bases with no gene match: 8. The germline gives CDR1 MNHEY, CDR2 SVGAGI. CDR3: CASRGGQATYGYTF. In nucleotides, the CDR3 is TGTGCCAGCAGAGGCGGACAGGCCACCTATGGCTACACCTTC.